This T cell receptor beta chain came from a study of blood T cells in healthy people across ages. PCR was performed a second time for about 7 to 12 cycles using a sample-barcoded 5' primer and a J-beta primer mix. Each CDR3 protein is one row after TCRdb ran MiXCR on the 5' RACE reads. The sample records 270,000 or so distinct CDR3 sequences, 25% to 30% being singletons. There are 13 residues in the CDR3. Germline V lookup: CDR1 DFQATT, CDR2 SNEGSKA (reference sequence). With 3 bases removed from V and 4 bases from J, the gap between germline ends came to 9 bases. Worth noting for this clonotype: Its target is unknown.

Findings and caveats of the study: The long-lived group displayed more naive CD4+ cells, plus higher diversity, than the aged donors did.

Donor samples were obtained from healthy Caucasian individuals from Russia, aged about 6 to 100. The authors extracted at least 5.5 micrograms of total RNA per sample. Input material: blood. This chain connects TRBV20-1 to TRBJ2-2, with D possibly matching TRBD2 (6 bases). The clonotype comes from a woman aged 70 to 79 in good health. This chain's CDR3 is CSASGRGTGELFF. The CDR3 DNA sequence: TGCAGTGCTAGCGGGAGAGGCACCGGGGAGCTGTTTTTT.